This T cell receptor (beta chain) came from a study of radiotherapy plus CTLA-4 blockade in lung cancer. Sequencing used immunoSEQ multiplex PCR; TCRdb keeps in-frame clones, though not all of them. The sample gives some 40,000 clones, roughly 73% of which show up once; about a quarter is in the top ten. CDR3 length: 14 residues. V was cut by 0 bases and J by 5 bases, with 8 bases left in between. CDR1 is SGHRS and CDR2 is YFSETQ in the germline V gene. The chain couples TRBV5-1 to TRBJ1-4, with D possibly matching TRBD1 (6 bases). The sequencing here drew on peripheral blood, taken from a patient treated with radiotherapy plus ipilimumab. This sequence originates from a human donor with non-small cell lung cancer that progressed on radiotherapy plus ipilimumab. The CDR3 coding sequence is TGCGCCAGCAGCTTGGGCAGGGGAAATGAAAAACTGTTTTTT. Translating it yields CASSLGRGNEKLFF.